Described below is a single T cell receptor (beta chain) sequence and its context. Data came from immunoSEQ multiplex PCR; TCRdb stores just in-frame clones and leaves some out. This sample yields about 74,000 clones, of which about 91% are seen a single time; roughly 1.9% belongs to the top ten. The sample belongs to a study of blood T cell repertoires in COVID-19. The overall study: Samples of COVID-19 (acute and convalescent) were obtained from the United States, Italy and Spain. Nucleic acid was either cDNA or gDNA, and it came from T cells, B-cell-depleted T cells, or PBMCs.

The sample comprised peripheral blood. This clonotype originated in an elderly woman with active or convalescent COVID-19.

CDR3: CASSLVARGPGGGELFF. The CDR3 DNA is TGTGCCAGCAGCTTAGTAGCGCGGGGGCCCGGCGGCGGGGAGCTGTTTTTT. V and J are TRBV7-2 and TRBJ2-2; a possible D gene is TRBD2 (7 bases). The V and J ends lost 1 base and 7 bases respectively, with 19 bases between them. CDR1 SGHTA and CDR2 FQGNSA come from the germline V gene. The CDR3 contains 17 residues.